What follows are 4 T cell receptor beta chains derived from one specimen sequenced in a study of blood T cell repertoires in COVID-19 (dated by TCRdb to 2020 to 2022). Receptor amplification or capture employed the immunoSEQ multiplex PCR assay. This is the immuneACCESS table as TCRdb keeps it, with only in-frame sequences that have V and J called. A part of the clones is gone; compared with another copy, unresolved V genes explain less than half, and the rest is unexplained. Across this sample there are about 260,000 clones, with 80% to 95% seen only once. 2.5% to 3% of the sample goes to the ten largest clones. The sequencing input was peripheral blood. These TCRs come from a person aged 18 to 35 with COVID-19, enrolled during active disease.

CDR3 loop: CASSPGTPLSNQPQHF. CDR3 nucleotides: TGTGCCAGCAGCCCCGGGACACCTCTTAGCAATCAGCCCCAGCATTTT. V is TRBV3-1 (or the pseudogene TRBV3-2) and J is TRBJ1-5; the D gene is possibly TRBD1 (6 bases). Trimming shortened V by 4 bases and J by 0 bases, and 13 bases separated the two germline ends. Germline loops: CDR1 LGHDT, CDR2 YNNKEL (reference sequence). The CDR3 length is 16 residues.

The V gene is TRBV5-1, the J gene TRBJ2-3; D remains ambiguous. CDR3 length equals 14 residues. The V gene's germline CDR1 is SGHRS and CDR2 YFSETQ. Between the trimmed V and J ends, which lost 0 bases and 2 bases, there was a span of 7 bases. The CDR3 nucleotides are TGCGCCAGCAGCTTGGTCCCACTCACAGATACGCAGTATTTT. Its protein product is CASSLVPLTDTQYF.

This chain uses TRBV6-2 or TRBV6-3 with TRBJ2-1, with TRBD2 matching 10 bases. Unmatched junction bases numbered 11, after V lost 2 bases and J lost 10 bases. This CDR3 region has 16 residues. Germline CDR1 and CDR2: MNHEY and SVGEGT. DNA for the CDR3: TGTGCCAGCAGTTACCCTGAACTAGCGGGGCCCTTGGAGCAGTTCTTC. It codes for CASSYPELAGPLEQFF.

This clone came up a few times. The CDR3 here is CATSDRAGDTGELFF. The CDR3 DNA reads as TGTGCCACCAGTGACCGAGCGGGAGACACCGGGGAGCTGTTTTTT. V is TRBV24-1 and J is TRBJ2-2; 8 nucleotides match TRBD2. Germline trimming cut 4 bases from V and 3 bases from J; bases unmatched to any gene: 3. Germline V CDR1 and CDR2: KGHDR, SFDVKD. This CDR3 has 15 amino acids.